The 24 T cell receptor beta chains listed next were all sequenced from one sample in a study of shared T cell receptors in the human thymus. Profiled with immunoSEQ multiplex PCR; TCRdb holds only in-frame clones, not every one. Of some 660,000 clones listed, around 87% are singletons. The sample also formed part of further work on human thymus T cells.

Sequenced material: thymocytes. Receptor source: a boy under two years old with a congenital heart defect.

The rearrangement links TRBV6-1 to TRBJ1-2; a weak D match, TRBD1 (5 bases). The CDR3 extends over 14 amino acids. Per the germline V gene, CDR1 is MNHNS and CDR2 is SASEGT. Deletions cut 3 bases from V and 6 bases from J, with 14 bases between. The CDR3 region is CASSEQGASDGYTF. The CDR3 bases are TGTGCCAGCAGTGAGCAAGGGGCCTCGGATGGCTACACCTTC.

V is TRBV10-3 and J is TRBJ1-2, with 8 bases that match TRBD1. The ends lost 6 bases at V and 8 bases at J; junction bases unmatched: 17. CDR3 length: 16 amino acids. The V gene's germline CDR1 is ENHRY and CDR2 SYGVKD. CDR3 sequence: CAIRMVDSGTGGGYTF. The DNA of the CDR3 is TGTGCCATCAGGATGGTGGACTCCGGGACAGGCGGCGGCTACACCTTC.

The chain links TRBV5-1 to TRBJ1-3; the D gene is possibly TRBD1 (6 bases). This CDR3 comprises 19 residues. Germline lookup yields CDR1 SGHRS and CDR2 YFSETQ. The V and J ends lost 0 bases and 0 bases respectively, with 19 bases between them. The CDR3 spells CASSLGDQGRLLSGNTIYF. For the CDR3, the DNA is TGCGCCAGCAGCTTGGGGGACCAGGGGCGGTTACTCTCTGGAAACACCATATATTTT.

V usage is TRBV2 and J usage is TRBJ2-7, with 8 positions matching TRBD1. The CDR3 spans 13 residues. The germline V gene encodes CDR1 SNHLY and CDR2 FYNNEI. The V and J ends lost 4 bases and 6 bases, in that order; junction bases with no gene match: 5. CDR3 DNA: TGTGCCAGCAGTGGCAGGGGGCGGCGCGAGCAGTACTTC. It codes for CASSGRGRREQYF.

This sequence joins TRBV9 and TRBJ2-1, with 8 bases that match TRBD2. Germline trimming cut 4 bases from V and 7 bases from J; bases unmatched to any gene: 16. CDR1 is SGDLS, CDR2 YYNGEE, per germline. This CDR3 has 17 residues. Written as DNA, the CDR3 is TGTGCCAGCAGCTGTCGGAGCGGGAGACAACTAACTAATGAGCAGTTCTTC. This codes for CASSCRSGRQLTNEQFF. The whole variable domain, filled in from reference TRBV9 and TRBJ2-1, reads DSGVTQTPKHLITATGQRVTLRCSPRSGDLSVYWYQQSLDQGLQFLIQYYNGEERAKGNILERFSAQQFPDLHSELNLSSLELGDSALYFCASSCRSGRQLTNEQFFGPGTRLTVL.

The rearrangement links TRBV28 to TRBJ1-4; D possibly corresponds to TRBD1 (6 bases). This CDR3 has 16 amino acids. Trimming stripped 2 bases from V and 0 bases from J, with 10 bases between. Germline V lookup: CDR1 MDHEN, CDR2 SYDVKM. CDR3 loop: CASSLRGGATNEKLFF. The CDR3, as DNA: TGTGCCAGCAGTTTAAGGGGGGGTGCAACTAATGAAAAACTGTTTTTT.

This chain joins TRBV6-1 and TRBJ2-7; D gene ambiguous. The CDR3 loop spans 11 amino acids. CDR1 and CDR2 from the germline V gene are MNHNS and SASEGT. Between the trimmed V and J ends, which lost 1 base and 8 bases, there was a span of 6 bases. The CDR3 DNA is TGTGCCAGCAGTGAAGATGAGAAGCAGTACTTC. Its translation is CASSEDEKQYF.

A single count supports this clone. This chain connects TRBV27 to TRBJ2-1; 10 nucleotides agree with TRBD2. CDR3 size: 19 residues. Trimming at V came to 2 bases and at J to 2 bases, leaving 12 bases not matched to a gene. The germline V gene has CDR1 MNHEY and CDR2 SMNVEV (reference sequence). In DNA, the CDR3 is TGTGCCAGCAGTTTACGAGCTAGCGGGGGCCCCTCCCCCTACAATGAGCAGTTCTTC. This codes for CASSLRASGGPSPYNEQFF.

The CDR3 reads CASRGDLAGGILDTQYF. The DNA of the CDR3 is TGTGCCAGCAGGGGAGATTTAGCGGGAGGTATACTTGATACGCAGTATTTT. The chain has TRBV5-4 and TRBJ2-3; 10 nucleotides match TRBD2. The length of the CDR3 is 17 residues. V dropped 5 bases and J dropped 6; count of bases not matched to a gene: 15. CDR1 and CDR2 from the germline V gene are SGHNT and YYREEE (reference sequence). Supplemented by reference TRBV5-4 and TRBJ2-3, the full variable domain reads ETGVTQSPTHLIKTRGQQVTLRCSSQSGHNTVSWYQQALGQGPQFIFQYYREEENGRGNFPPRFSGLQFPNYSSELNVNALELDDSALYLCASRGDLAGGILDTQYFGPGTRLTVL.

The chain combines TRBV5-1 with TRBJ1-1, with 12 bases identical to TRBD1. The CDR3 consists of 20 residues. The V gene's germline CDR1 is SGHRS and CDR2 YFSETQ. The V and J ends lost 5 bases and 8 bases, in that order; junction bases with no gene match: 25. The CDR3 coding sequence is TGCGCCAGCAGTTACCGGGACAGGGGGCCGAACCACCCCCGGTTATCCGAAGCTTTCTTT. Protein: CASSYRDRGPNHPRLSEAFF. The full variable domain, its missing parts supplied by reference TRBV5-1 and TRBJ1-1, is KAGVTQTPRYLIKTRGQQVTLSCSPISGHRSVSWYQQTPGQGLQFLFEYFSETQRNKGNFPGRFSGRQFSNSRSEMNVSTLELGDSALYLCASSYRDRGPNHPRLSEAFFGQGTRLTVV.

The rearrangement uses TRBV7-9 and TRBJ2-1, with TRBD2 matching over 9 bases. J lost 6 bases, V lost 0 bases, and 12 bases had no gene match. Germline assignment: CDR1 SEHNR and CDR2 FQNEAQ (reference sequence). This CDR3 is 18 amino acids long. CDR3 bases: TGTGCCAGCAGCTTAGCCCTGATGGCGGGGGGGTGTGGCAATGAGCAGTTCTTC. Amino acid sequence: CASSLALMAGGCGNEQFF.

V is TRBV7-2 and J is TRBJ1-1; 8 nucleotides agree with TRBD1. This CDR3 spans 15 amino acids. The V and J ends lost 8 bases and 5 bases, in that order; junction bases with no gene match: 13. Germline V lookup: CDR1 SGHTA, CDR2 FQGNSA. CDR3 DNA sequence: TGTGCCAGCCCCTCGAGGCAGGGGGCGCATACTGAAGCTTTCTTT. Protein: CASPSRQGAHTEAFF.

The chain couples TRBV2 to TRBJ1-1, with 7 bases identical to TRBD1. Germline CDR1 SNHLY, CDR2 FYNNEI. J was trimmed by 5 bases and V by 6 bases; bases with no gene match: 9. The CDR3 contains 14 residues. For the CDR3, the DNA is TGTGCCAGCAGATTTACAGGGGTTGGAACTGAAGCTTTCTTT. This sequence encodes CASRFTGVGTEAFF.

The chain carries TRBV5-6 and TRBJ1-4; 8 nucleotides match TRBD1. The CDR3 loop spans 16 amino acids. Germline values: CDR1 SGHDT, CDR2 YYEEEE. After removal of 3 bases from V and 4 bases from J, the junction contained 8 bases not matched to a gene. The chain's CDR3 is CASSSGTGALNEKLFF. CDR3 coding DNA: TGTGCCAGCAGCTCCGGGACAGGAGCTCTTAATGAAAAACTGTTTTTT.

This chain connects TRBV6-4 to TRBJ1-5; perhaps TRBD1 as D (6 bases). Germline values: CDR1 MRHNA, CDR2 SNTAGT. The CDR3 contains 12 residues. The V and J ends lost 9 bases and 5 bases respectively, with 11 bases between them. CDR3 DNA: TGTGCCAGGACAGGAAGATATCAGCCCCAGCATTTT. This translates into CARTGRYQPQHF.

This sequence joins TRBV6-1 and TRBJ2-3, with 10 bases identical to TRBD1. This CDR3 has 14 residues. The ends lost 8 bases at V and 0 bases at J; junction bases unmatched: 2. CDR1 is MNHNS and CDR2 is SASEGT in the germline V gene. CDR3 region: CASATGGSTDTQYF. The CDR3 nucleotides read TGTGCCAGCGCGACAGGGGGCAGCACAGATACGCAGTATTTT.

The chain has TRBV11-2 and TRBJ1-1; maybe TRBD1 (5 bases). Per the germline V gene, CDR1 is SGHAT and CDR2 is FQNNGV. This CDR3 contains 15 residues. The V gene lost 4 bases and the J gene lost 1 base, with 13 bases spanning the gap. The CDR3: CASSSPGTENTEAFF. As DNA, the CDR3 is TGTGCCAGCAGCTCTCCCGGGACTGAGAACACTGAAGCTTTCTTT.

The chain links TRBV6-5 to TRBJ1-5; tentatively, D is TRBD1 (5 bases). The V and J ends lost 5 bases and 10 bases respectively, with 18 bases between them. The germline gives CDR1 MNHEY, CDR2 SVGAGI. The CDR3 sequence is 14 residues long. The CDR3 region is CASSPKTAISPQHF. The CDR3 DNA reads as TGTGCCAGCAGTCCCAAGACAGCCATTTCTCCCCAGCATTTT.

The genes are TRBV27 and TRBJ1-4; perhaps TRBD1 as D (5 bases). Germline V gives CDR1 MNHEY, CDR2 SMNVEV (reference sequence). V dropped 5 bases and J dropped 7 bases, with 17 bases sitting between them. This CDR3 is 15 amino acids long. The CDR3 sequence is CASSRQGQMGEKLFF. In nucleotides, the CDR3 is TGTGCCAGCAGTCGGCAGGGTCAGATGGGTGAAAAACTGTTTTTT.

The rearrangement links TRBV29-1 to TRBJ2-3; 8 bases match TRBD1. There are 13 residues in the CDR3. J was trimmed by 4 bases and V by 5 bases; bases with no gene match: 5. The germline CDR1 and CDR2 sequences are SQVTM and ANQGSEA. CDR3 amino acids: CSVRQGTSDTQYF. As DNA, the CDR3 is TGCAGCGTTCGACAGGGGACTTCAGATACGCAGTATTTT.

The chain employs TRBV25-1 and TRBJ1-5; 10 bases match TRBD1. The V gene end was trimmed by 3 bases and the J gene end by 8 bases; junction bases not matched to a gene: 10. This CDR3 comprises 16 residues. Germline CDR1 is MGHDK and CDR2 is SYGVNS. In DNA, the CDR3 is TGTGCCAGCAGTGACAGGACAGGGGGGGACTTGGAGCCCCAGCATTTT. Residues: CASSDRTGGDLEPQHF.

This chain connects TRBV4-3 to TRBJ2-7; tentative D call: TRBD1 (6 bases). V was trimmed by 0 bases and J by 1 base, leaving 13 bases between them. Germline lookup yields CDR1 LGHNA and CDR2 YSLEER. This CDR3 has 16 residues. As DNA, the CDR3 is TGCGCCAGCAGCCAAGAATCCCAGGGGAAATCCTACGAGCAGTACTTC. Encoded protein: CASSQESQGKSYEQYF.

This clone was detected only a few times. The chain recombines TRBV4-1 with TRBJ1-4, with unresolved D. V dropped 0 bases and J dropped 5 bases, with 4 bases sitting between them. The CDR3 contains 13 residues. CDR1 is MGHRA, CDR2 YSYEKL, per germline. The CDR3 region has the DNA TGCGCCAGCAGCCAAGATCAAAATGAAAAACTGTTTTTT. It encodes CASSQDQNEKLFF.

This chain joins TRBV15 and TRBJ1-3; 7 positions agree with TRBD1. Germline lookup yields CDR1 LNHNV and CDR2 YYDKDF (reference sequence). Trimming at V came to 0 bases and at J to 9 bases, leaving 17 bases not matched to a gene. CDR3 size: 18 residues. The CDR3 reads CATSRDPSWDRDRVTIYF. In nucleotides, the CDR3 is TGTGCCACCAGCAGAGATCCATCGTGGGACAGAGATCGGGTCACCATATATTTT.